Given below is one T cell receptor beta chain in context. The germline V gene has CDR1 MNHEY and CDR2 SVGAGI. With 6 bases clipped from V and 4 bases from J, the junction kept 6 bases outside the gene matches. This CDR3 region has 15 residues. In the study's own analysis: By means of reference gene primer amplification, nucleated cell counts were estimated. Sequencing was performed with immunoSEQ multiplex PCR; in TCRdb, only in-frame clones are kept and a portion is missing. That table is the source of V, J and clone size, and D and trimming were worked out from the DNA. The data hold 200,000 to 250,000 clones, with 80% to 95% observed a single time. Seattle enrolled patients during active infection and tracked them longitudinally. This specimen belongs to a study of blood T cell repertoires in COVID-19. Study-wide context: Whether acute or convalescent, the COVID-19 samples came from the United States, Italy and Spain.

The rearrangement uses TRBV6-5 and TRBJ1-6; 7 nucleotides line up with TRBD1. Sequencing used peripheral blood. This clonotype was sampled from a man in his fifties or sixties with COVID-19, enrolled during active disease. For the CDR3, the DNA is TGTGCCAGCAGGCTCCGGGACAGTTATAATTCACCCCTCCACTTT. This codes for CASRLRDSYNSPLHF.